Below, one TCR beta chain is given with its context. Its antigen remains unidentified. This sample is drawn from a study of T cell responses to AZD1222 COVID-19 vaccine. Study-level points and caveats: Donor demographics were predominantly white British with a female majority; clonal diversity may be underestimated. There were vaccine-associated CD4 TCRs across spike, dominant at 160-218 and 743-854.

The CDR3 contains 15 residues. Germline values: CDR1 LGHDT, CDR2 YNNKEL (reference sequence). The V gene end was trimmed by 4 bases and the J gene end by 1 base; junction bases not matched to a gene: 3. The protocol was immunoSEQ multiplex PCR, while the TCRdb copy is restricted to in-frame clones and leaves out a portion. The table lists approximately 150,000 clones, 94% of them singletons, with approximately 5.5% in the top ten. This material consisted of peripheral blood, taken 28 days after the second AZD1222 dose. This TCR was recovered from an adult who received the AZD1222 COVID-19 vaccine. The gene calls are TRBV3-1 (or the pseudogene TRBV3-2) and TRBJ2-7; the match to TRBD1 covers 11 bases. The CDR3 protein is CASSPGTGGSYEQYF. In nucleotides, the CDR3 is TGTGCCAGCAGCCCAGGGACAGGGGGTTCCTACGAGCAGTACTTC.